A selection of T cell receptor beta chains follows, all from one sample in a study of shared clonotypes between healthy human individuals. TCRdb's copy holds only in-frame clones and misses some; the assay was immunoSEQ multiplex PCR. Of roughly 2,300,000 clones listed, under 95% are singletons. The sequencing sample was made of naive CD4+ T cells from PBMCs. The source of these receptors is a man between 18 and 35 years old in good health. Some clones in this sample may be carry-over from other donors' samples. Each CDR3 is given with its conserved first and last residue. A D gene is named only where the DNA matches it firmly. Part of the rows lack a size; the others show once, few, many or a class for expanded clones.

v_call	d_call	j_call	clone_size	cdr3_nt	cdr3_aa
TRBV5-1	TRBD2	TRBJ2-5	NA	TGCGCCAGCAGCTTAGGTCCAGCGGGAGGGCCAGGGGAGACCCAGTACTTC	CASSLGPAGGPGETQYF
TRBV5-1	TRBD1	TRBJ2-5	once	TGCGCCAGCAGTTCTACCGGGACAGGGGAAGAGACCCAGTACTTC	CASSSTGTGEETQYF
TRBV10-3	NA	TRBJ2-7	NA	TGTGCCATCAGTGAGTCGCCCAGAAGCCTGCACGAGCAGTACTTC	CAISESPRSLHEQYF
TRBV4-1	NA	TRBJ2-3	NA	TGCGCCAGCAGCCAGGACCGGGCCACAGATACGCAGTATTTT	CASSQDRATDTQYF
TRBV7-3	NA	TRBJ2-3	NA	TGTGCCAGCAGCTTAGATGGGGGGACCGATACGCAGTATTTT	CASSLDGGTDTQYF
TRBV5-5	TRBD1	TRBJ1-4	NA	TGTGCCAGCAGCCCCCTCTCAGGGGGGGGTGAAAAACTGTTTTTT	CASSPLSGGGEKLFF
TRBV30	TRBD2	TRBJ2-1	NA	TGTGCCTGGAGTGTAGGTCGGAGCGGGAGCTCCTACAATGAGCAGTTCTTC	CAWSVGRSGSSYNEQFF
TRBV6-4	NA	TRBJ2-7	NA	TGTGCCAGCAGTCGCACCGGGACGAGCTACTACGAGCAGTACTTC	CASSRTGTSYYEQYF
TRBV18	NA	TRBJ2-5	NA	TGTGCCAGCTCACCACCGGGACGGAATCAAGAGACCCAGTACTTC	CASSPPGRNQETQYF
TRBV7-2	NA	TRBJ1-5	NA	TGTGCCAGCAGCTTAGAGGGGGGCAATCAGCCCCAGCATTTT	CASSLEGGNQPQHF
TRBV19	TRBD2	TRBJ2-2	NA	TGTGCCAGTAGAAGTCTCTCTAGCGGGAGTCTGGACGGGGAGCTGTTTTTT	CASRSLSSGSLDGELFF
TRBV5-1	TRBD2	TRBJ2-5	NA	TGCGCCAGCAGCTTGCCCGGGAGGGAAGAGACCCAGTACTTC	CASSLPGREETQYF
TRBV6-6	NA	TRBJ1-1	NA	TGTGCCAGCAGTTTCCGTTGGGAGGGCACTGAAGCTTTCTTT	CASSFRWEGTEAFF
TRBV28	NA	TRBJ2-2	NA	TGTGCCAGCAGTCCCTCGACACAACCCCTCACCGGGGAGCTGTTTTTT	CASSPSTQPLTGELFF
TRBV5-1	TRBD1	TRBJ1-1	NA	TGCGCCAGCAGCTTGAGCAGGGGGCCAAACACTGAAGCTTTCTTT	CASSLSRGPNTEAFF
TRBV27	NA	TRBJ1-4	NA	TGTGCCAGCAGTCCCCGGCGGGCAACTAATGAAAAACTGTTTTTT	CASSPRRATNEKLFF
TRBV18	NA	TRBJ2-5	NA	TGTGCCAGCTCTCCCGGGTCCCAGTACCAAGAGACCCAGTACTTC	CASSPGSQYQETQYF
TRBV6-5	NA	TRBJ2-5	NA	TGTGCCAGCAGTTCGTCGGAGACCCAGTACTTC	CASSSSETQYF
TRBV11-2	NA	TRBJ1-1	NA	TGTGCCAGCAGCCTTTACAACCTGGGCACTGAAGCTTTCTTT	CASSLYNLGTEAFF
TRBV6-1	NA	TRBJ1-5	NA	TGTGCCAGCATGGATCCAGCTCGTCAGCCCCAGCATTTT	CASMDPARQPQHF
TRBV19	TRBD1	TRBJ1-1	NA	TGTGCCAGTAGTATTCACAGGGGAAGAGACACTGAAGCTTTCTTT	CASSIHRGRDTEAFF
TRBV11-2	NA	TRBJ2-7	once	TGTGCCAGCAGCTGGGGGGGCAGGGACTACGAGCAGTACTTC	CASSWGGRDYEQYF
TRBV30	NA	TRBJ2-5	once	TGTGCCTGGGGCGCAGGGATCCAAGAGACCCAGTACTTC	CAWGAGIQETQYF
TRBV7-2	TRBD1	TRBJ1-5	NA	TGTGCCAGCAGCTTAGCTTCATGGACAGGAAATCAGCCCCAGCATTTT	CASSLASWTGNQPQHF
TRBV2	NA	TRBJ1-5	NA	TGTGCCAGCCAATCGTCGGGGATCGATCAGCCCCAGCATTTT	CASQSSGIDQPQHF